This is a list of T cell receptor beta chains from one sample in a study of shared clonotypes between healthy human individuals. TCRdb's copy holds only in-frame clones and misses some; the assay was immunoSEQ multiplex PCR. The table lists hundreds of thousands of clones, about 74% of them singletons. The sample comprised memory CD4+ T cells sorted from blood. Receptors originate from a man in his thirties or forties in good health. Each CDR3 is given with its conserved first and last residue. Each record gives: V gene, J gene, clone size, D gene, CDR3 DNA, CDR3 protein. A D gene is named only where the DNA matches it firmly. Expanded clones get a size class; other rows say once, few or many, or leave the size out.

>TRBV5-6|TRBJ1-5|.|TRBD1
TGTGCCAGCAGCAGCCAAATGACAGGGACGGGCAATCAGCCCCAGCATTTT
CASSSQMTGTGNQPQHF
>TRBV7-2|TRBJ1-3|.|.
TGTGCCAGCAGCTTAGGGCCTTTATCGTACTCTGGAAACACCATATATTTT
CASSLGPLSYSGNTIYF
>TRBV5-8|TRBJ2-1|.|TRBD2
TGTGCCAGCAGCTTGTACGGCGGACTAGCGTTAAATGAGCAGTTCTTC
CASSLYGGLALNEQFF
>TRBV7-9|TRBJ2-1|.|TRBD1
TGTGCCAGCAGCTTAGGAATCCCCACTAAAGACAGGGTCTATGAGCAGTTCTTC
CASSLGIPTKDRVYEQFF
>TRBV28|TRBJ2-1|.|.
TGTGCCAGCAGTCTGACATATGAGCAGTTCTTC
CASSLTYEQFF
>TRBV11-2|TRBJ2-2|.|.
TGTGCCAGCAGCTTAGTGGGCGCCGGGGAGCTGTTTTTT
CASSLVGAGELFF
>TRBV4-1|TRBJ1-4|.|TRBD1
TGCGCCAGCAGCCAAGAAGGGGGCAGGGATGAAAAACTGTTTTTT
CASSQEGGRDEKLFF
>TRBV5-4|TRBJ2-1|.|TRBD2
TGTGCCAGCAGCACCGGGACTAGCAAAGTGAATGAGCAGTTCTTC
CASSTGTSKVNEQFF
>TRBV5-1|TRBJ1-1|.|.
TGCGCCAGCAGCTTGGGGTGGGGGAACACTGAAGCTTTCTTT
CASSLGWGNTEAFF
>TRBV28|TRBJ1-1|.|TRBD1
TGTGCCAGCAGTTTATCCCCCGGGACAGGGGGCTTGGGAGCTGAAGCTTTCTTT
CASSLSPGTGGLGAEAFF
>TRBV4-1|TRBJ2-1|.|.
TGCGCCAGCGTCTCCCTTACCGGGAGATCGGGTGAGCAGTTCTTC
CASVSLTGRSGEQFF
>TRBV10-3|TRBJ1-2|.|.
TGTGCCATCAGTGAGTCCGGGCCCGGCCAACGTGGCTACACCTTC
CAISESGPGQRGYTF
>TRBV7-3|TRBJ2-7|.|.
TGTGCCAGCAGCTTACTCACAGGAGGCGAGCAGTACTTC
CASSLLTGGEQYF
>TRBV29-1|TRBJ2-1|.|TRBD1
TGCAGCGCTGGGACAGGGGGGAATGAGCAGTTCTTC
CSAGTGGNEQFF
>TRBV7-9|TRBJ2-5|.|TRBD2
TGTGCCAGCAGCGCTCAACCGCTAGCGGGACAAGAGACCCAGTACTTC
CASSAQPLAGQETQYF
>TRBV15|TRBJ2-5|.|TRBD1
TGTGCCACTAGGGCCGGGACAGGACGGGGGACCCAGTACTTC
CATRAGTGRGTQYF
>TRBV2|TRBJ2-2|.|.
TGTGCCAGCAGTGAAGTAGTGGGGCAAACCGGGGAGCTGTTTTTT
CASSEVVGQTGELFF
>TRBV6-1|TRBJ2-3|once|TRBD1
TGTGCCAGCGCCATCAGACAGGGGGCCTCAGATACGCAGTATTTT
CASAIRQGASDTQYF
>TRBV2|TRBJ2-1|.|TRBD2
TGTGCCAGCAGGAAATCATTGGGACTAGCGGGAGGGCCTAGCTACAATGAGCAGTTCTTC
CASRKSLGLAGGPSYNEQFF
>TRBV5-1|TRBJ2-1|.|.
TGCGCCAGCAGCTTGACTACATACAATGAGCAGTTCTTC
CASSLTTYNEQFF
>TRBV19|TRBJ2-2|.|TRBD2
TGTGCCTCCCAGTTATTAGCGGGAGTGTCCGGGGAGCTGTTTTTT
CASQLLAGVSGELFF
>TRBV5-1|TRBJ2-6|.|TRBD1
TGCGCCAGCAGCATCAGTCCCGCAGGGGGAGGGGCCAACGTCCTGACTTTC
CASSISPAGGGANVLTF
>TRBV28|TRBJ1-1|once|.
TGTGCCAGCAGTTTAAGGGGCCCTACGATGAACACTGAAGCTTTCTTT
CASSLRGPTMNTEAFF
>TRBV28|TRBJ2-1|.|.
TGTGCCAGCAGTCCACCCGACGGCAATGAGCAGTTCTTC
CASSPPDGNEQFF
>TRBV29-1|TRBJ2-7|many|TRBD2
TGCAGCGTTGAAGTATCGGTGCTGGGGAGGGCCCACCGGCCCTACGAGCAGTACTTC
CSVEVSVLGRAHRPYEQYF
>TRBV9|TRBJ2-1|.|.
TGTGCCAGCAGCGAAGGTTTTGGATACAATGAGCAGTTCTTC
CASSEGFGYNEQFF
>TRBV2|TRBJ2-5|.|.
TGTGCCAGCAGCTACCAAGAGACCCAGTACTTC
CASSYQETQYF
>TRBV14|TRBJ2-5|.|TRBD2
TGTGCCAGCAGCCAATTAAGGGGGACTAGAGAACACCAGTACTTC
CASSQLRGTREHQYF
>TRBV5-1|TRBJ2-5|.|TRBD2
TGCGCCAGCAGCTCTAGCGGCAACCAAGAGACCCAGTACTTC
CASSSSGNQETQYF
>TRBV6-5|TRBJ2-2|few|.
TGTGCCAGCAGCCACCTTCAGGACACCGGGGAGCTGTTTTTT
CASSHLQDTGELFF
>TRBV27|TRBJ2-7|.|TRBD1
TGTGCCAGCCAGACAGGGACCTCCTACGAGCAGTACTTC
CASQTGTSYEQYF